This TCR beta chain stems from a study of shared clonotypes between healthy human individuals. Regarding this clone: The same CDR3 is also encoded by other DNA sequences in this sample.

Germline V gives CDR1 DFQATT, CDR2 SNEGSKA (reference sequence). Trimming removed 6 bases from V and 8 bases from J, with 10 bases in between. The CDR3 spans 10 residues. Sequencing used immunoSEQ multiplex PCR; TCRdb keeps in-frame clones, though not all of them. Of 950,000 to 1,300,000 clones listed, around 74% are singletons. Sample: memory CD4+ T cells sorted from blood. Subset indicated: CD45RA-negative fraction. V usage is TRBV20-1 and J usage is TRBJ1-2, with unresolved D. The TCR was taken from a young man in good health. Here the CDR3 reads CSARDRGYTF. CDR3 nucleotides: TGCAGTGCGCGGGATCGGGGCTACACCTTC.